This paragraph reports one T cell receptor (beta chain). Germline V gives CDR1 SNHLY, CDR2 FYNNEI. The ends were cut back, 4 bases at V and 6 bases at J, with 9 bases in the middle. There are 13 residues in the CDR3. The data belong to a study of Ad26.COV2.S vaccination and SARS-CoV-2 variants. Profiled with immunoSEQ multiplex PCR; TCRdb holds only in-frame clones, not every one. In the table there are around 450,000 clones, 90% of which are singletons. Treatment meaning: roughly 19 received Ad26.COV2.S at low or high dose, single or two shots; 5 received placebo; per-sample allocation not given. Day 63 following the first vaccine or placebo injection was when the samples were taken.

The chain recombines TRBV2 with TRBJ1-4; D gene unclear. The clonotype was recovered from a person aged 18-60 years who received the Ad26.COV2.S COVID-19 vaccine or a placebo. Sequenced here: peripheral blood, sampled in a trial of Ad26.COV2.S vaccine versus placebo. The CDR3 DNA reads TGTGCCAGCAGTGTGGTACGGGATGAAAAACTGTTTTTT. This translates into CASSVVRDEKLFF.